This TCR beta chain derives from a study of blood T cell repertoires in COVID-19. Study as a whole: Sites across the United States, Italy and Spain contributed samples from acute and convalescent COVID-19. Sources were T cells, B-cell-depleted T cells, or PBMCs; the material itself was cDNA or gDNA.

The germline gives CDR1 MNHNY, CDR2 SVGAGI (reference sequence). The CDR3 consists of 15 residues. V was pared by 4 bases and J by 3 bases, with 4 bases of the junction left unmatched. The authors' processing: Amplified reference gene primers provided the basis for estimating nucleated cell counts. Produced via immunoSEQ multiplex PCR; TCRdb's table is partial and in-frame only. That table gives V, J and clone size, and the DNA gave D and trimming. The table lists about 120,000 clones, roughly 80% of them singletons. Source material: peripheral blood. The TCR comes from a human donor in a cohort sampled during active COVID-19. The chain couples TRBV6-6 to TRBJ2-1; 9 bases align to TRBD2. CDR3 region: CASSFLAGNYNEQFF. The DNA of the CDR3 is TGTGCCAGCAGTTTTCTAGCGGGGAACTACAATGAGCAGTTCTTC.